This T cell receptor (beta chain) was captured by sequencing in a study of T cell repertoires in cytomegalovirus infection. The overall study: Public TCR beta signatures were indicative of both CMV infection and a matching HLA type.

About this clonotype: What it binds is not known.

MiXCR, run by TCRdb on the reads, gives a single entry per CDR3 protein. Of approximately 500,000 distinct CDR3 sequences listed, about 30% are singletons. The study's findings and limits: Across the ex vivo response, the dominant clonotypes were HLA-C-restricted CMV-specific TCR beta clonotypes.

The receptor was isolated from a human donor in good health (CMV status not recorded). Some clones in this sample may be carry-over from other donors' samples. Sequenced material: PBMCs.

CDR3 region: CATGGADTQYF. As DNA, the CDR3 is TGTGCCACTGGCGGAGCAGATACGCAGTATTTT. The chain links TRBV6-2 or TRBV6-3 to TRBJ2-3; D gene unclear. The CDR3 totals 11 residues. The germline V gene encodes CDR1 MNHEY and CDR2 SVGEGT. V was clipped by 10 bases and J by 4 bases, with 9 bases between them.